These T cell receptor beta chains were read from a single sample in a study of PD-1 blockade in classical Hodgkin lymphoma. This table comes from immunoSEQ multiplex PCR, and its TCRdb copy is limited to in-frame clones, with some not included. The sample contains under 40,000 clones, less than 90% of which appear only once. Sequences were obtained from CD4+ T cells from blood. The origin of the receptors is a human donor with classical Hodgkin lymphoma. Each CDR3 is given with its conserved first and last residue. A D gene is named only where the DNA matches it firmly. The size field is filled for only some rows; it gives once, few, many or a size class.

D gene: -; J gene: TRBJ2-6; V gene: TRBV19; clone size: -; CDR3 protein: CASSIDRVTTSGANVLTF; CDR3 DNA: TGTGCCAGTAGTATAGACAGGGTTACGACTTCTGGGGCCAACGTCCTGACTTTC
D gene: -; J gene: TRBJ2-3; V gene: TRBV30; clone size: -; CDR3 protein: CAWSNSANTQYF; CDR3 DNA: TGTGCCTGGAGTAATAGCGCTAATACGCAGTATTTT
D gene: -; J gene: TRBJ2-5; V gene: TRBV18; clone size: -; CDR3 protein: CASSLDSPGTQYF; CDR3 DNA: TGTGCCAGCTCACTGGACAGTCCTGGGACCCAGTACTTC
D gene: -; J gene: TRBJ2-1; V gene: TRBV7-8; clone size: -; CDR3 protein: CASSLGELNEQFF; CDR3 DNA: TGTGCCAGCAGCTTGGGGGAGCTCAATGAGCAGTTCTTC
D gene: -; J gene: TRBJ1-1; V gene: TRBV7-9; clone size: few; CDR3 protein: CASSFGTGSEAFF; CDR3 DNA: TGTGCCAGCAGCTTTGGAACAGGATCTGAAGCTTTCTTT
D gene: -; J gene: TRBJ1-2; V gene: TRBV28; clone size: -; CDR3 protein: CASAVGRFYGYTF; CDR3 DNA: TGTGCCAGCGCCGTGGGGAGGTTCTATGGCTACACCTTC
D gene: -; J gene: TRBJ1-3; V gene: TRBV7-9; clone size: few; CDR3 protein: CASSLEGTGPGGTIYF; CDR3 DNA: TGTGCCAGCAGCTTAGAGGGAACAGGGCCCGGAGGCACCATATATTTT
D gene: -; J gene: TRBJ2-7; V gene: TRBV5-1; clone size: -; CDR3 protein: CASSLDGYYEQYF; CDR3 DNA: TGCGCCAGCAGCTTGGATGGGTACTACGAGCAGTACTTC
D gene: -; J gene: TRBJ1-2; V gene: TRBV29-1; clone size: -; CDR3 protein: CSVEQGSYGYTF; CDR3 DNA: TGCAGCGTTGAACAGGGAAGCTATGGCTACACCTTC
D gene: TRBD1; J gene: TRBJ1-5; V gene: TRBV19; clone size: -; CDR3 protein: CASSTDRVYQPQHF; CDR3 DNA: TGTGCCAGTAGTACCGACAGGGTCTATCAGCCCCAGCATTTT
D gene: -; J gene: TRBJ1-2; V gene: TRBV6-5; clone size: -; CDR3 protein: CASSYSGREVDGYTF; CDR3 DNA: TGTGCCAGCAGTTACTCAGGCAGGGAAGTGGATGGCTACACCTTC
D gene: -; J gene: TRBJ2-2; V gene: TRBV11-2; clone size: -; CDR3 protein: CASSLGTTGELFF; CDR3 DNA: TGTGCCAGCAGCTTAGGAACGACCGGGGAGCTGTTTTTT
D gene: -; J gene: TRBJ1-1; V gene: TRBV5-4; clone size: -; CDR3 protein: CASSLAPGPEAEAFF; CDR3 DNA: TGTGCCAGCAGCTTGGCCCCGGGGCCCGAGGCTGAAGCTTTCTTT
D gene: -; J gene: TRBJ2-2; V gene: TRBV5-1; clone size: -; CDR3 protein: CASSRQRLGELFF; CDR3 DNA: TGCGCCAGCAGCCGACAGCGTTTGGGGGAGCTGTTTTTT
D gene: -; J gene: TRBJ2-1; V gene: TRBV5-1; clone size: -; CDR3 protein: CASSPAGVYNEQFF; CDR3 DNA: TGCGCCAGCAGCCCGGCCGGGGTCTACAATGAGCAGTTCTTC
D gene: -; J gene: TRBJ1-4; V gene: TRBV29-1; clone size: few; CDR3 protein: CSAARSGGEKLFF; CDR3 DNA: TGCAGCGCCGCCAGGAGCGGAGGCGAAAAACTGTTTTTT
D gene: -; J gene: TRBJ1-4; V gene: TRBV28; clone size: -; CDR3 protein: CASRRGLYEKLFF; CDR3 DNA: TGTGCCAGCAGACGGGGCTTGTATGAAAAACTGTTTTTT